This is a list of T cell receptor beta chains from one sample in a study of sequential checkpoint blockade in melanoma. The protocol was immunoSEQ multiplex PCR, while the TCRdb copy is restricted to in-frame clones and leaves out a portion. Of tens of thousands of clones in the sample, roughly four fifths were seen once. Sequencing used CD8+ T cells sorted from blood (inferred from file names), obtained from a patient given nivolumab and ipilimumab in sequence. The receptors shown here come from a human donor with melanoma. The CDR3 runs from the conserved cysteine through the conserved F or W. Each record gives: clone size, J gene, D gene, V gene, CDR3 DNA, CDR3 protein. A D gene is named only where the DNA matches it firmly. Clone size is given for some rows only: seen once, a few or many times, or a class if the clone is expanded.

-	TRBJ2-5	TRBD2	TRBV27	TGTGCCAGCAGTCTCGGGACTAGCGGGGGCCAAGAGACCCAGTACTTC	CASSLGTSGGQETQYF
-	TRBJ2-3	TRBD2	TRBV4-2	TGTGCCAGCAGCCAAGATAGCCTAGCGGGGCCGCAGTATTTT	CASSQDSLAGPQYF
-	TRBJ2-2	TRBD1	TRBV28	TGTGCCAGCAGTCCGCCCGGGACAGGGGGATCTGGGCTCCCCGGGGAGCTGTTTTTT	CASSPPGTGGSGLPGELFF
-	TRBJ1-1	-	TRBV2	TGTGCCAGCAGCGATGACAGTTTTGAAGCTTTCTTT	CASSDDSFEAFF
-	TRBJ2-1	TRBD2	TRBV27	TGTGCCAGCAGTTTAGGAGTAGCGGGTGCCTACAATGAGCAGTTCTTC	CASSLGVAGAYNEQFF
-	TRBJ1-5	-	TRBV2	TGTGCCAGCAGTGAAGGAGGTACCAATCAGCCCCAGCATTTT	CASSEGGTNQPQHF
-	TRBJ2-7	-	TRBV19	TGTGCCAGTAGTATGGGTCCAGGGGACTACGAGCAGTACTTC	CASSMGPGDYEQYF
few	TRBJ1-1	TRBD1	TRBV6-1	TGTGCCAGCAGTTGGACAGGGATTGCGACTGAAGCTTTCTTT	CASSWTGIATEAFF
-	TRBJ2-1	TRBD2	TRBV29-1	TGCAGCGTTGAAGATCGGTTAGCGGGAGGGTTGGGGAGCAATGAGCAGTTCTTC	CSVEDRLAGGLGSNEQFF
medium-sized	TRBJ1-3	TRBD1	TRBV18	TGTGCCAGCTCACCGAGGACAGGGGAATACACCATATATTTT	CASSPRTGEYTIYF
few	TRBJ1-3	-	TRBV9	TGTGCCAGCAGCGTCAAATCTGGAAACACCATATATTTT	CASSVKSGNTIYF
once	TRBJ2-2	-	TRBV5-4	TGTGCCAGCAGCTCGCTGATGGGGGCGTTGGCCGGGGAGCTGTTTTTT	CASSSLMGALAGELFF
-	TRBJ1-1	-	TRBV4-1	TGCGCCAGCAGCCAGGGAGGGGCTGAAGCTTTCTTT	CASSQGGAEAFF
few	TRBJ1-5	-	TRBV10-3	TGTGCCATCAGTGAGCTTGACGGGAGCAATCAGCCCCAGCATTTT	CAISELDGSNQPQHF
-	TRBJ1-4	-	TRBV11-2	TGTGCCAGCAGCGATGTCCCAGGGGCTAATGAAAAACTGTTTTTT	CASSDVPGANEKLFF
few	TRBJ1-2	-	TRBV28	TGTGCCAGCAGTTCTAGGCCATTCGGCTATGGCTACACCTTC	CASSSRPFGYGYTF